The clone carrying this T cell receptor (beta chain) was seen only a few times. No antigen is known for it. Trimming removed 4 bases from V and 0 bases from J; junction bases left unmatched: 8. Germline lookup yields CDR1 KGHSH and CDR2 LQKENI. The CDR3 sequence is 16 residues long. The data were obtained in a study of CD8 T cells in ankylosing spondylitis. Study results and caveats: Enrichment of disease-linked clones was reportedly significant in matched ankylosing spondylitis synovial fluid. There was a TCR beta motif, made of roughly eight highly homologous variants, that appeared characteristic of ankylosing spondylitis blood. Disease-linked clones bore a CD8+ phenotype, appearing relatively rarely in peripheral blood.

From the 5' RACE reads, TCRdb called clonotypes with MiXCR, one entry per CDR3 protein. In the table there are approximately 180,000 distinct CDR3 sequences, around a sixth of which are singletons. The sequenced material came from blood, either unsorted or a sorted T cell fraction (not recorded which). This chain uses TRBV18 with TRBJ1-1; 7 nucleotides match TRBD1. The source of this sequence is a male donor under 30 with ankylosing spondylitis or in good health (not recorded which). CDR3 sequence: CASSRGTEVMNTEAFF. The CDR3 nucleotides read TGTGCCAGCTCACGAGGGACAGAGGTGATGAACACTGAAGCTTTCTTT.